These T cell receptor beta chains were read from a single sample in a study of beta chain features in type 1 diabetes. Data came from immunoSEQ multiplex PCR; TCRdb stores just in-frame clones and leaves some out. The table has roughly 280,000 clones, around 24% seen once. Sequencing was performed on naive CD4+ T cells from blood. The receptor set was obtained from a woman in her twenties or thirties with type 1 diabetes. CDR3s include the opening cysteine and the closing phenylalanine or tryptophan. Each record gives: clone size, V gene, D gene, J gene, CDR3 protein, CDR3 DNA. D genes are given only for firm matches. Not all rows give a size; the values are once, few, many and, for expanded clones, a class.

size: NA
V: TRBV18
D: NA
J: TRBJ2-1
CDR3: CASSPRRGALNNEQFF
DNA: TGTGCCAGCTCACCACGTCGAGGAGCGCTAAACAATGAGCAGTTCTTC

size: NA
V: TRBV9
D: TRBD2
J: TRBJ2-2
CDR3: CASRGTSGSSGELFF
DNA: TGTGCCAGTAGAGGGACTAGCGGGAGTAGCGGGGAGCTGTTTTTT

size: NA
V: TRBV29-1
D: NA
J: TRBJ1-1
CDR3: CSVTGSDAFF
DNA: TGCAGCGTAACAGGTTCGGATGCTTTCTTT

size: NA
V: TRBV4-1
D: NA
J: TRBJ1-5
CDR3: CASSQFDSSDQPQHF
DNA: TGCGCCAGCAGCCAATTCGACAGCTCCGATCAGCCCCAGCATTTT

size: NA
V: TRBV5-4
D: NA
J: TRBJ2-1
CDR3: CASLGQSSYNEQFF
DNA: TGTGCCAGCCTAGGACAGAGCTCCTACAATGAGCAGTTCTTC

size: few
V: TRBV29-1
D: TRBD1
J: TRBJ2-1
CDR3: CSALTGNNEQFF
DNA: TGCAGCGCATTGACAGGGAACAATGAGCAGTTCTTC

size: NA
V: TRBV5-4
D: TRBD2
J: TRBJ2-2
CDR3: CASSRGGPTGELFF
DNA: TGTGCCAGCAGCAGGGGAGGGCCCACCGGGGAGCTGTTTTTT

size: few
V: TRBV13
D: TRBD1
J: TRBJ1-2
CDR3: CASSSRQGGGGYTF
DNA: TGTGCCAGCAGCTCGCGACAGGGTGGAGGCGGCTACACCTTC

size: NA
V: TRBV9
D: NA
J: TRBJ2-7
CDR3: CASSVALSGLPHEQYF
DNA: TGTGCCAGCAGCGTAGCTCTTAGCGGACTTCCCCACGAGCAGTACTTC

size: few
V: TRBV29-1
D: NA
J: TRBJ2-2
CDR3: CSVVIQMNTGELFF
DNA: TGCAGCGTTGTGATTCAGATGAACACCGGGGAGCTGTTTTTT

size: few
V: TRBV7-9
D: NA
J: TRBJ1-2
CDR3: CASSSQAYTF
DNA: TGTGCCAGCAGCTCGCAGGCCTACACCTTC

size: NA
V: TRBV9
D: NA
J: TRBJ2-3
CDR3: CASSGIRTADTQYF
DNA: TGTGCCAGCAGCGGCATTCGTACAGCAGATACGCAGTATTTT

size: NA
V: TRBV12-5
D: TRBD1
J: TRBJ1-1
CDR3: CASGPGQGAWNTEAFF
DNA: TGTGCTAGTGGCCCGGGACAGGGCGCGTGGAACACTGAAGCTTTCTTT

size: NA
V: TRBV5-1
D: NA
J: TRBJ2-3
CDR3: CASRSRLDTDTQYF
DNA: TGCGCCAGCAGAAGTAGACTGGACACAGATACGCAGTATTTT

size: NA
V: TRBV4-1
D: NA
J: TRBJ1-2
CDR3: CASSQADSLNYGYTF
DNA: TGCGCCAGCAGCCAAGCGGACAGTCTTAACTATGGCTACACCTTC

size: NA
V: TRBV28
D: NA
J: TRBJ1-1
CDR3: CASSPQGMNTEAFF
DNA: TGTGCCAGCAGCCCACAGGGTATGAACACTGAAGCTTTCTTT

size: NA
V: TRBV13
D: TRBD2
J: TRBJ2-3
CDR3: CASSSGLAEGDTQYF
DNA: TGTGCCAGCAGCTCGGGACTAGCGGAGGGGGATACGCAGTATTTT

size: NA
V: TRBV29-1
D: NA
J: TRBJ2-7
CDR3: CSVGTLSSYEQYF
DNA: TGCAGCGTGGGGACTTTGAGCTCCTACGAGCAGTACTTC

size: NA
V: TRBV29-1
D: TRBD1
J: TRBJ2-7
CDR3: CAVTGTGRGDEQYF
DNA: TGCGCAGTTACAGGGACAGGGAGGGGCGACGAGCAGTACTTC

size: NA
V: TRBV6-6
D: NA
J: TRBJ2-5
CDR3: CASSYSALFTETQYF
DNA: TGTGCCAGCAGTTACTCTGCGCTATTCACGGAGACCCAGTACTTC

size: NA
V: TRBV6-5
D: NA
J: TRBJ2-3
CDR3: CASSYSSRGWADTQYF
DNA: TGTGCCAGCAGTTACTCGAGCAGGGGATGGGCAGATACGCAGTATTTT

size: NA
V: TRBV5-1
D: NA
J: TRBJ2-1
CDR3: CASSSNGSPDEQFF
DNA: TGCGCCAGCAGTAGTAATGGTAGCCCCGATGAGCAGTTCTTC

size: few
V: TRBV4-1
D: NA
J: TRBJ2-4
CDR3: CASSHSVLAAKNIQYF
DNA: TGCGCCAGCAGCCACTCTGTTTTAGCCGCCAAAAACATTCAGTACTTC

size: NA
V: TRBV18
D: NA
J: TRBJ1-5
CDR3: CASSPTGGSNQPQHF
DNA: TGTGCCAGCTCACCGACCGGGGGTAGCAATCAGCCCCAGCATTTT

size: NA
V: TRBV29-1
D: NA
J: TRBJ1-1
CDR3: CSVARNTEAFF
DNA: TGCAGCGTCGCGAGGAACACTGAAGCTTTCTTT

size: NA
V: TRBV27
D: NA
J: TRBJ1-5
CDR3: CASSSLTGSNNQPQHF
DNA: TGTGCCAGCAGTTCACTCACAGGATCTAACAATCAGCCCCAGCATTTT

size: few
V: TRBV28
D: TRBD1
J: TRBJ1-1
CDR3: CASRSQGAGWNTEAFF
DNA: TGTGCCAGCAGATCTCAGGGGGCCGGTTGGAACACTGAAGCTTTCTTT

size: NA
V: TRBV5-1
D: NA
J: TRBJ2-1
CDR3: CASSLRQSSYNEQFF
DNA: TGCGCCAGCAGCTTGAGACAAAGCTCCTACAATGAGCAGTTCTTC

size: NA
V: TRBV29-1
D: TRBD1
J: TRBJ1-1
CDR3: CSVEGRSGTEVWNTEAFF
DNA: TGCAGCGTTGAAGGACGATCCGGGACAGAAGTTTGGAACACTGAAGCTTTCTTT

size: few
V: TRBV19
D: TRBD1
J: TRBJ1-2
CDR3: CASNDRGSYGYTF
DNA: TGTGCCAGTAACGACAGGGGAAGCTATGGCTACACCTTC

size: few
V: TRBV6-5
D: NA
J: TRBJ2-4
CDR3: CASSYRLIAKNIQYF
DNA: TGTGCCAGCAGTTACAGACTAATAGCCAAAAACATTCAGTACTTC

size: few
V: TRBV2
D: TRBD1
J: TRBJ2-7
CDR3: CASSRTGESYEQYF
DNA: TGTGCCAGCAGTAGGACAGGGGAATCCTACGAGCAGTACTTC

size: NA
V: TRBV5-1
D: NA
J: TRBJ2-2
CDR3: CASSLDSPAGELFF
DNA: TGCGCCAGCAGCTTGGACTCACCGGCCGGGGAGCTGTTTTTT

size: few
V: TRBV30
D: NA
J: TRBJ1-1
CDR3: CAWSSYLSGNTEAFF
DNA: TGTGCCTGGAGTTCCTACCTTTCCGGGAACACTGAAGCTTTCTTT

size: NA
V: TRBV30
D: TRBD1
J: TRBJ1-1
CDR3: CAWKEDRDYGEAFF
DNA: TGTGCCTGGAAGGAGGACAGGGATTATGGTGAAGCTTTCTTT

size: once
V: TRBV30
D: TRBD2
J: TRBJ2-2
CDR3: CAWSSGTSGIGELFF
DNA: TGTGCCTGGAGTTCCGGGACTAGCGGGATCGGGGAGCTGTTTTTT